This T cell receptor (beta chain) emerged from a study of cytomegalovirus exposure and HLA in healthy donors. Turning to the study itself: Early released data had approximately 86 million unique TCRs, all coming from HLA-typed donors.

The CDR3 is 17 amino acids. Per germline, CDR1 SGHDT and CDR2 YYEEEE. J lost 1 base, V lost 2 bases, and 11 bases had no gene match. 13 Jbeta primers and 60 Vbeta primers were used for the PCR. Only in-frame clones appear in the TCRdb table, and some are missing; sequencing was by immunoSEQ multiplex PCR. Of 110,000 to 150,000 clones detected, roughly 74% appear once; the ten largest clones hold about 3.5%. The rearrangement links TRBV5-6 to TRBJ1-1, with TRBD1 identical over 7 bases. Sequenced sample: PBMCs. This TCR came from a man in his forties or fifties in good health and CMV-seronegative. The CDR3 DNA follows: TGTGCCAGCAGCTTAAGCATCAACAGGGGCGCGAACACTGAAGCTTTCTTT. It yields the protein CASSLSINRGANTEAFF.